One sample yielded the 15 T cell receptor delta chains listed below, sequenced in a study of gammadelta T cells in human blood. TCRdb reanalysed the RT-PCR reads with CATT. In the table there are about 900 delta-chain clones, about 18% of which are singletons. The specimen was Vgamma9Vdelta2 gamma-delta T cells from fetal blood. All receptors come from a human fetus.

This clone was picked up a small number of times. This could be a read error, since a much larger clone is one nucleotide away. The V call is TRDV2, the J call TRDJ3, with 11 bases identical to TRDD3. No J segment appears in TCRdb, so it was assigned here by matching the sequence to germline. The CDR3 sequence is 19 residues long. The V gene's germline CDR1 is GEAIGNYY and CDR2 EKD. CDR3 loop: CAGDKVLGDSSWDTRQMFF. CDR3 nucleotide sequence: TGTGCCGGTGACAAAGTACTGGGGGATAGCTCCTGGGACACCCGACAGATGTTTTTC.

This clone is termed large. The V call is TRDV2, the J call TRDJ3, with 13 bases that match TRDD3. The germline V gene encodes CDR1 GEAIGNYY and CDR2 EKD. The V gene end was trimmed by 2 bases and the J gene end by 0 bases; junction bases not matched to a gene: 6. The CDR3 has 20 residues. The CDR3 nucleotides are TGTGCCTGTGACATACTGGGGGATACGCTAAGCTCCTGGGACACCCGACAGATGTTTTTC. This encodes CACDILGDTLSSWDTRQMFF.

By its share, this clone is large. This chain uses TRDV2 with TRDJ3, with 13 bases identical to TRDD3. The germline CDR1 and CDR2 sequences are GEAIGNYY and EKD. V gave up 0 bases and J gave up 4 bases; unmatched junction bases: 5. The CDR3 totals 19 residues. Here the CDR3 DNA reads TGTGCCTGTGACACCGTACTGGGGGATACGAGATGGGACACCCGACAGATGTTTTTC. It specifies CACDTVLGDTRWDTRQMFF.

In its sample, this clone was seen a few times. This may be a read error: a much more frequent sequence differs by one nucleotide. Distinct nucleotide sequences in the sample also encode this CDR3. The chain joins TRDV2 to TRDJ3; 10 positions agree with TRDD3. The germline V gene has CDR1 GEAIGNYY and CDR2 EKD. The CDR3 has 19 residues. The CDR3 reads CACDTGWGIHTWDTRQMFF. In DNA form, the CDR3 reads TGTGCTTGTGACACCGGTTGGGGGATACACACCTGGGACACCCGACAGATGTTTTTC.

In its sample, this clone ranks as medium-sized (0.01 to 0.1%). The same CDR3 is also encoded by other DNA sequences in this sample. The chain links TRDV2 to TRDJ3; weak D call: TRDD3 (6 bases). The CDR3 spans 18 residues. The V gene lost 1 base and the J gene lost 0 bases, with 12 bases spanning the gap. CDR1 and CDR2 (germline): GEAIGNYY, EKD. The DNA of the CDR3 is TGTGCCTGTGACACTGGGGGTTTTAGCTCCTGGGACACCCGACAGATGTTTTTC. Protein sequence: CACDTGGFSSWDTRQMFF.

This clone is labeled as medium-sized. This sequence joins TRDV2 and TRDJ3; 11 positions agree with TRDD3. With V trimmed by 0 bases and J by 2 bases, 5 bases remained unmatched. CDR3 length equals 19 residues. The germline CDR1 and CDR2 sequences are GEAIGNYY and EKD. DNA of the CDR3: TGTGCCTGTGACACCGGACTGGGGGATAGAACCTGGGACACCCGACAGATGTTTTTC. This codes for CACDTGLGDRTWDTRQMFF.

This clone is large by share. V gene TRDV2 combines with J gene TRDJ3; TRDD3 aligns across 7 bases. This CDR3 has 17 residues. The V gene end was trimmed by 2 bases and the J gene end by 0 bases; junction bases not matched to a gene: 3. Germline V gene lookup returns CDR1 GEAIGNYY and CDR2 EKD. CDR3 coding DNA: TGTGCCTGTGACAACTGGGGACCCTCCTGGGACACCCGACAGATGTTTTTC. Amino acid sequence: CACDNWGPSWDTRQMFF.

For this clone: This may arise from a read error, as a much more abundant clone is one base away. This chain joins TRDV2 and TRDJ3, with 7 bases lining up with TRDD3. Per the germline V gene, CDR1 is GEAIGNYY and CDR2 is EKD. With V trimmed by 0 bases and J by 0 bases, 4 bases remained unmatched. The length of the CDR3 is 18 residues. The DNA of the CDR3 is TGTGCCTGTGACACCATGCTGGGGGCCTCCTGGGACACCCGACAGATGTTTTTC. It codes for CACDTMLGASWDTRQMFF.

This clone is judged large. This chain joins TRDV2 and TRDJ2, with a tentative D call TRDD3 (8 bases). From germline, CDR1 is GEAIGNYY and CDR2 EKD. The CDR3 length is 17 residues. V was trimmed by 0 bases and J by 0 bases, leaving 13 bases between them. The CDR3 DNA follows: TGTGCCTGTGACACCCTGGGGGAAATAGCTTTGACAGCACAACTCTTCTTT. This encodes CACDTLGEIALTAQLFF.

Notes on this clone: A much larger clone is a single base away; this may be a read error. This rearrangement joins TRDV2 to TRDJ2; 12 bases map to TRDD3. Looked up from germline, CDR1 is GEAIGNYY and CDR2 is EKD. This CDR3 region has 18 residues. J was trimmed by 7 bases and V by 1 base; bases with no gene match: 12. The CDR3 loop reads CACDTLATGGYPIAQLFF. CDR3 nucleotide sequence: TGTGCCTGTGACACTTTAGCTACTGGGGGATACCCGATAGCACAACTCTTCTTT.

By share, this clone ranks as large. This chain connects TRDV2 to TRDJ3; 7 positions match TRDD3. Trimming took 0 bases from V and 0 from J; bases not matched to a gene: 10. The CDR3 totals 20 residues. CDR1 and CDR2 (germline): GEAIGNYY, EKD. The CDR3 DNA reads TGTGCCTGTGACACCCCTGGCTGGGGGTCCAGCTCCTGGGACACCCGACAGATGTTTTTC. Translating it yields CACDTPGWGSSSWDTRQMFF.

Remarks on this clone: It is likely a read error: a sequence one base away is far more abundant. V usage is TRDV2 and J usage is TRDJ3; 8 bases align to TRDD3. Matching the DNA to germline supplied the J gene, which TCRdb does not give. From germline, CDR1 is GEAIGNYY and CDR2 EKD. The CDR3 is made up of 18 amino acids. The CDR3 coding sequence is TGTGCCTGTGACTACACTGGGGGTAGCTCCTGGGATACCCGACAGATGTTTTTC. It encodes CACDYTGGSSWDTRQMFF.

This chain joins TRDV2 and TRDJ3; D is possibly TRDD3 (6 bases). Germline lookup yields CDR1 GEAIGNYY and CDR2 EKD. The CDR3 is 16 residues long. Trimming removed 3 bases at V and 0 bases at J, with 8 bases between. The CDR3 here is CACDVLGSWDTRQMFF. The CDR3 region has the DNA TGTGCCTGTGACGTACTGGGCTCCTGGGACACCCGACAGATGTTTTTC.

This clone counts as large (0.1 to 1%). Other nucleotide sequences from this sample produce the same CDR3. This chain connects TRDV2 to TRDJ2, with TRDD3 matching 10 bases. V trimming: 4 bases; J trimming: 5 bases; junction bases outside the gene matches: 3. The CDR3 runs to 14 residues. Germline CDR1 GEAIGNYY, CDR2 EKD. The CDR3 region is CACDVLGDTAQLFF. The CDR3 region has the DNA TGTGCCTGTGATGTACTGGGGGATACAGCACAACTCTTCTTT.

By sample fraction, this clone is large. V is TRDV2 and J is TRDJ3; 8 nucleotides align to TRDD3. Germline lookup yields CDR1 GEAIGNYY and CDR2 EKD. CDR3 size: 20 residues. V shed 0 bases, J shed 3 bases, and the junction held 12 bases outside the gene matches. The DNA of the CDR3 is TGTGCCTGTGACACCGGAGGACTGGGGGCCCTTAGCTGGGACACCCGACAGATGTTTTTC. The encoded protein is CACDTGGLGALSWDTRQMFF.